The T cell receptor beta chain under discussion was sequenced for a study of blood T cell repertoires in COVID-19. Using immunoSEQ multiplex PCR, the repertoire was profiled, and TCRdb retains in-frame clones only, with some absent. The profile covers about 210,000 clones, with around 85% appearing a single time and around 5.5% taken by the ten largest. This receptor was obtained from a man aged 50 to 60 with COVID-19, enrolled during active disease. Material: peripheral blood.

This chain's CDR3 is CASSPETGPRGNTIYF. The CDR3 DNA follows: TGTGCCAGCAGCCCGGAGACAGGGCCGAGAGGAAACACCATATATTTT. The chain couples TRBV5-5 to TRBJ1-3; 7 bases are a match to TRBD1. Germline CDR1 is SGHKS and CDR2 is YYEKEE (reference sequence). This CDR3 contains 16 residues. After removal of 4 bases from V and 4 bases from J, the junction contained 11 bases not matched to a gene.